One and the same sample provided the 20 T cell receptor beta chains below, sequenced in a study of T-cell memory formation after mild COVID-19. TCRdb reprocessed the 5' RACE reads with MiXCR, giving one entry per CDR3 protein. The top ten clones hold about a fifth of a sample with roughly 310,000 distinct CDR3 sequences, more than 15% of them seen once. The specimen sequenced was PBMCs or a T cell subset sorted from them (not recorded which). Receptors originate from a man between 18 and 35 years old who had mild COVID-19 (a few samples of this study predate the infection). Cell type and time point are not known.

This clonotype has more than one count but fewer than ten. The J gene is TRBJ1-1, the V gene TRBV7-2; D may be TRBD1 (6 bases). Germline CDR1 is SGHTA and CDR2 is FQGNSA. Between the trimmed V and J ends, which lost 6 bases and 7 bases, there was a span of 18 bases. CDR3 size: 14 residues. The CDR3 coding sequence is TGTGCCAGCAGGGTGGGCAGGAGGGGGATTGAAGCTTTCTTT. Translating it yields CASRVGRRGIEAFF.

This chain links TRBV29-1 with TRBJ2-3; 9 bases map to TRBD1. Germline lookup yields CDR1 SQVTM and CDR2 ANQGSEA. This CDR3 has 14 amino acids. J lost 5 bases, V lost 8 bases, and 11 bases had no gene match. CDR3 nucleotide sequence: TGCAGCTCCGGGGGGACAGGGTATCAAGATACGCAGTATTTT. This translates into CSSGGTGYQDTQYF.

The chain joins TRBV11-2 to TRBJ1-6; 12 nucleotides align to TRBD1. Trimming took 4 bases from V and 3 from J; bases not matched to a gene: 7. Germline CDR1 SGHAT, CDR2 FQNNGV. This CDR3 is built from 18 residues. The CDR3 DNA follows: TGTGCCAGCAGCTCAGGGGACAGGGGGCTCCTCTATAATTCACCCCTCCACTTT. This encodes CASSSGDRGLLYNSPLHF.

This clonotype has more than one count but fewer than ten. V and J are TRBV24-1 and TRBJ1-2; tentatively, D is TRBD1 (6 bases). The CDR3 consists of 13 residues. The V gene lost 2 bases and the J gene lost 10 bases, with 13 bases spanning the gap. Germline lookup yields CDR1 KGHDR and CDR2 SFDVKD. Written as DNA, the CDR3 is TGTGCCACCAGTGATTACGGGGACATTTCCTACACCTTC. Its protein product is CATSDYGDISYTF.

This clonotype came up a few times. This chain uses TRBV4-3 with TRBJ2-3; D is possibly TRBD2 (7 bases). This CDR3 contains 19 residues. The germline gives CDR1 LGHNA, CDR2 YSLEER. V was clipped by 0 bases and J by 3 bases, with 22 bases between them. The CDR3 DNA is TGCGCCAGCAGCCAAGATTGGGGTAGGGGGGGCGCCGGGACAGATACGCAGTATTTT. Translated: CASSQDWGRGGAGTDTQYF.

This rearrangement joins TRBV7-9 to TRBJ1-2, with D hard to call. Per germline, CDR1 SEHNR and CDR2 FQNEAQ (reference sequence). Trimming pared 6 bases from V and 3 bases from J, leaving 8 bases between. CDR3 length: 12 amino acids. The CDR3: CASRGGHYGYTF. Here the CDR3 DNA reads TGTGCCAGCAGGGGAGGGCACTATGGCTACACCTTC.

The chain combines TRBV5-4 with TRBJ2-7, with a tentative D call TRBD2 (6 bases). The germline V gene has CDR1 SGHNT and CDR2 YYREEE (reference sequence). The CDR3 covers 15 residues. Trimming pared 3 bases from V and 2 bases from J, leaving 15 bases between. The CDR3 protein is CASSWGVEATYEQYF. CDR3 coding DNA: TGTGCCAGCAGCTGGGGGGTTGAGGCCACCTACGAGCAGTACTTC.

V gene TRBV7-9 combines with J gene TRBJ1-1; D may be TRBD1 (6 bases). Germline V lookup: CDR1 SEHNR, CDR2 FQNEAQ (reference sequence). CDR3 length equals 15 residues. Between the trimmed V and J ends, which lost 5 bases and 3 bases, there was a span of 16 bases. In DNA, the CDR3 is TGTGCCAGCAGCCACGGGGGCGGGGGATACACTGAAGCTTTCTTT. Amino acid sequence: CASSHGGGGYTEAFF.

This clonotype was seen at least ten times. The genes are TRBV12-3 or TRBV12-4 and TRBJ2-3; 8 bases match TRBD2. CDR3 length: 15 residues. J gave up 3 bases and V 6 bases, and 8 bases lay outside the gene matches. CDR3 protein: CASRPPGLETDTQYF. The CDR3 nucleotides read TGTGCCAGCAGGCCCCCGGGACTAGAAACAGATACGCAGTATTTT.

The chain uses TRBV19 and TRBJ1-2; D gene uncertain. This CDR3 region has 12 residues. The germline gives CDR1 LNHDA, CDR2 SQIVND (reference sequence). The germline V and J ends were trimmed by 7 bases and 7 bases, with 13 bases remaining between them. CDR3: CASTLTAGGYTF. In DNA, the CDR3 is TGTGCCAGTACCTTAACAGCGGGTGGCTACACCTTC. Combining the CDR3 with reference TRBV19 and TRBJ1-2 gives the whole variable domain DGGITQSPKYLFRKEGQNVTLSCEQNLNHDAMYWYRQDPGQGLRLIYYSQIVNDFQKGDIAEGYSVSREKKESFPLTVTSAQKNPTAFYLCASTLTAGGYTFGSGTRLTVV.

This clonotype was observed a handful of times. The CDR3 DNA sequence: TGTGCCAGCTCGACCGCCGTCGCTACTACAGATACGCAGTATTTT. Its translation: CASSTAVATTDTQYF. This chain connects TRBV7-2 to TRBJ2-3; D is unresolved. The V gene's germline CDR1 is SGHTA and CDR2 FQGNSA. V shed 8 bases and J shed 3 bases, with 18 bases lying between them. CDR3 size: 15 residues.

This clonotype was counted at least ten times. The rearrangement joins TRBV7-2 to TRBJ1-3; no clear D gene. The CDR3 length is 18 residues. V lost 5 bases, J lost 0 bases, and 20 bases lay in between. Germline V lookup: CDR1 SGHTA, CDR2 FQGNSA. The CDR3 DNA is TGTGCCAGCAGCCGGGCCCTAGCGTCGCCGTCCTCTGGAAACACCATATATTTT. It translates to CASSRALASPSSGNTIYF.

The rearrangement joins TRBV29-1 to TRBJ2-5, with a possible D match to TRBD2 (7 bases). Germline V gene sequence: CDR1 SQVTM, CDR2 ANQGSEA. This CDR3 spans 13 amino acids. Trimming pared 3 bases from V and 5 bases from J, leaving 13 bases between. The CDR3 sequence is CSVERGRTETQYF. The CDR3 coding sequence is TGCAGCGTTGAGCGGGGGCGGACGGAGACCCAGTACTTC.

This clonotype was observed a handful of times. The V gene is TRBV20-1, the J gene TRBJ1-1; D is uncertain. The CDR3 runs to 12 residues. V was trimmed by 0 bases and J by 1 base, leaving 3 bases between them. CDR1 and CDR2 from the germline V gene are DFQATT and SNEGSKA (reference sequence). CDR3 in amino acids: CSARDPNTEAFF. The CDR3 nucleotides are TGCAGTGCTAGAGATCCGAACACTGAAGCTTTCTTT.

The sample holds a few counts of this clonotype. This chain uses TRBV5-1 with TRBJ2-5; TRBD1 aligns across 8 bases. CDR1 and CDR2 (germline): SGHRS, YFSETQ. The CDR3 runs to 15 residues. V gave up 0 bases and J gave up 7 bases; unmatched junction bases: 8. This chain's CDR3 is CASSLGQGALGTQYF. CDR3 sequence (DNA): TGCGCCAGCAGCTTGGGGCAGGGGGCACTCGGGACCCAGTACTTC. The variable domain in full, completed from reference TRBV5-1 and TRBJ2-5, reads KAGVTQTPRYLIKTRGQQVTLSCSPISGHRSVSWYQQTPGQGLQFLFEYFSETQRNKGNFPGRFSGRQFSNSRSEMNVSTLELGDSALYLCASSLGQGALGTQYFGPGTRLLVL.

The CDR3 DNA is TGCGCCAGCAGCTTGGACCTGGGCTATGGCTACACCTTC. This translates into CASSLDLGYGYTF. V and J are TRBV5-1 and TRBJ1-2; D gene ambiguous. Trimming stripped 0 bases from V and 4 bases from J, with 7 bases between. The CDR3 runs 13 residues. CDR1 is SGHRS and CDR2 is YFSETQ in the germline V gene.

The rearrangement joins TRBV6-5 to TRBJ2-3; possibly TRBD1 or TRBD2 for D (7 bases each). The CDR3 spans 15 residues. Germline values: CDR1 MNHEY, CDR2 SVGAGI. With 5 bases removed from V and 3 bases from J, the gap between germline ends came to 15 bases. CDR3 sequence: CASSTHRGGTDTQYF. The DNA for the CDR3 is TGTGCCAGCAGTACCCACAGGGGAGGGACAGATACGCAGTATTTT.

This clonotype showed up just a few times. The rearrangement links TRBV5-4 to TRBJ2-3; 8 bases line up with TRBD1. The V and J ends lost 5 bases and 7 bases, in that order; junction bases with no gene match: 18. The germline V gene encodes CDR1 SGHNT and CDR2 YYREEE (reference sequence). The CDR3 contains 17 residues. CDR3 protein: CASSSPGGRGLSHTQYF. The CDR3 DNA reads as TGTGCCAGCAGTTCCCCAGGGGGCAGGGGGCTTTCACATACGCAGTATTTT.

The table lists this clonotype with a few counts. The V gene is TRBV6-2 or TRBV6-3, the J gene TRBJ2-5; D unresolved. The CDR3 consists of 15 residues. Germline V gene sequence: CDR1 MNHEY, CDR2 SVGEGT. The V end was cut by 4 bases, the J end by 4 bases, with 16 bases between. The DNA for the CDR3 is TGTGCCAGCAGTTTAATTCGGCAGGTGGTAGAGACCCAGTACTTC. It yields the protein CASSLIRQVVETQYF.

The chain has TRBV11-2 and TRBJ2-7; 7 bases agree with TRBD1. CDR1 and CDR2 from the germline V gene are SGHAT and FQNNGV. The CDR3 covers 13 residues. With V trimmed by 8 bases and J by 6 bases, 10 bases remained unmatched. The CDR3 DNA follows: TGTGCCAGCGATACCCGACAGGGTCTCGAGCAGTACTTC. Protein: CASDTRQGLEQYF.